This TCR beta chain originates from a study of blood T cells in healthy people across ages. Using a J-beta primer mix together with a sample-barcoded 5' primer, a second PCR was run for about 7 to 12 cycles. In TCRdb, the 5' RACE reads were re-called with MiXCR into one record per CDR3 protein. The repertoire includes roughly 800,000 distinct CDR3 sequences, 20% to 30% of them detected once, and 2.5% to 3.5% sits in the top ten. This clonotype has a handful of counts. Its antigen is currently unknown. The sample, approximately 10 milliliters of peripheral blood, was drawn from each donor. Germline CDR1 is LGHNA and CDR2 is YNFKEQ. Unmatched junction bases numbered 6, after V lost 0 bases and J lost 4 bases. CDR3 size: 17 residues. The study, taken as a whole, reports: Investigators viewed diversity estimates from one million T cells as underestimates, the study reported. Long-lived donors had more naive CD4+ cells and higher diversity than aged donors.

The sample was also linked to a second study, of T cells of mothers and their children. That work states: Over 8 million reads per mother and about 3 million per child were obtained.

This TCR derives from a boy between 5 and 17 years old in good health. The source material was blood. This chain joins TRBV4-2 and TRBJ2-2; 9 bases match TRBD2. CDR3 DNA: TGTGCCAGCAGCCAAGATTGGCGGGAGGGGAGCACCGGGGAGCTGTTTTTT. As protein: CASSQDWREGSTGELFF.